A single sample is the source of the 22 T cell receptor beta chains below, sequenced in a study of T cells in Graves' hyperthyroidism and ophthalmopathy (dated by TCRdb to the late 2010s). The library was obtained by multiplex PCR. The instrument given in TCRdb is Illumina HiSeq 2000. Amplification of TCR beta CDR3 regions was carried out from RNA transcripts. The first round of RT-PCR for the TCR CDR3 was performed with the HTBI primer set and the Qiagen OneStep RT-PCR kit. TCRdb reanalyzed the raw reads on its own, using fastp at Q25 for trimming and MiXCR for clone calling, and kept in-frame beta chains. Rows merge per CDR3 protein into single entries with the most common DNA and genes. Across this sample there are fewer than 600,000 distinct CDR3 sequences, with around 15% seen only once. The ten biggest clones cover around 14% of the sample. Sequenced sample: blood. The receptor source for this set is a woman between 40 and 55 years old with Graves' hyperthyroidism.

Many counts were recorded for this clonotype. The chain links TRBV2 to TRBJ2-7; 7 bases are shared with TRBD2. CDR1 SNHLY and CDR2 FYNNEI come from the germline V gene. This CDR3 is 13 amino acids long. Unmatched junction bases numbered 6, after V lost 6 bases and J lost 4 bases. The CDR3 DNA follows: TGTGCCAGCAGGACCGGGAGGTTGTACGAGCAGTACTTC. This gives the protein CASRTGRLYEQYF.

The chain couples TRBV6-1 to TRBJ2-7, with a possible D match to TRBD2 (5 bases). The CDR3 contains 14 residues. The V end was cut by 6 bases, the J end by 0 bases, with 12 bases between. Germline V CDR1 and CDR2: MNHNS, SASEGT. CDR3 sequence (DNA): TGTGCCAGCAGCGGGGTCGAGAGCTCCTACGAGCAGTACTTC. This sequence encodes CASSGVESSYEQYF.

Concerning this clonotype: Being one base from a much bigger clone, this may be a read error. The chain employs TRBV19 and TRBJ2-2; D ambiguous. The V gene's germline CDR1 is LNHDA and CDR2 SQIVND (reference sequence). CDR3 length equals 22 residues. V lost 6 bases, J lost 6 bases, and 38 bases lay in between. CDR3 protein: CASSPIGTTTWWAMSNAGELFF. CDR3 coding DNA: TGTGCCAGTAGCCCCATAGGCACCACAACCTGGTGGGCAATGTCCAACGCCGGGGAGCTGTTTTTT. Full variable domain (rest looked up from reference TRBV19 and TRBJ2-2): DGGITQSPKYLFRKEGQNVTLSCEQNLNHDAMYWYRQDPGQGLRLIYYSQIVNDFQKGDIAEGYSVSREKKESFPLTVTSAQKNPTAFYLCASSPIGTTTWWAMSNAGELFFGEGSRLTVL.

This clonotype was seen repeatedly, ten times or more. The chain employs TRBV20-1 and TRBJ2-1; 14 bases are shared with TRBD2. The junction had 3 bases not matched to a gene; V was cut back by 5 bases and J by 9 bases. CDR3 length: 13 residues. Germline CDR1 and CDR2: DFQATT and SNEGSKA (reference sequence). The CDR3 is CSAGGLAGVEQFF. The CDR3, as DNA: TGCAGTGCTGGGGGACTAGCGGGAGTTGAGCAGTTCTTC.

The genes are TRBV25-1 and TRBJ2-3; D not certain. V was trimmed by 5 bases and J by 7 bases, leaving 10 bases between them. The CDR3 covers 12 residues. CDR1 is MGHDK and CDR2 is SYGVNS in the germline V gene. CDR3 loop: CASSPGLHTQYF. The CDR3 DNA reads as TGTGCCAGCAGTCCTGGGTTACATACGCAGTATTTT. Variable domain in full (rest from reference TRBV25-1 and TRBJ2-3): EADIYQTPRYLVIGTGKKITLECSQTMGHDKMYWYQQDPGMELHLIHYSYGVNSTEKGDLSSESTVSRIRTEHFPLTLESARPSHTSQYLCASSPGLHTQYFGPGTRLTVL.

This clonotype was observed many times. The chain has TRBV9 and TRBJ2-1, with TRBD2 matching over 7 bases. The CDR3 consists of 15 residues. The V and J ends lost 4 bases and 6 bases, in that order; junction bases with no gene match: 10. Germline V gives CDR1 SGDLS, CDR2 YYNGEE. This chain's CDR3 is CASSPSASGLNEQFF. CDR3 coding DNA: TGTGCCAGCAGCCCCTCGGCTAGCGGTCTCAATGAGCAGTTCTTC.

In this sample, this clonotype turned up a few times. The CDR3 here is CASSPVDTYNEQFF. For the CDR3, the DNA is TGTGCCAGCTCACCAGTGGACACCTACAATGAGCAGTTCTTC. V usage is TRBV18 and J usage is TRBJ2-1, with D possibly TRBD1 on 5 matching bases. Germline CDR1 reads KGHSH; CDR2 reads LQKENI. Trimming took off 2 bases at V and 2 bases at J, with 7 bases between the two ends. The CDR3 is made up of 14 amino acids.

The CDR3 bases are TGTGCCAGCAGTTTTATGGTTCCTAGCGCCCTTAAATATGAGCAGTTCTTC. This translates into CASSFMVPSALKYEQFF. The chain couples TRBV27 to TRBJ2-1, with D possibly being TRBD2 (6 bases). Trimming pared 3 bases from V and 8 bases from J, leaving 23 bases between. This CDR3 spans 17 amino acids. Germline V gene data show CDR1 as MNHEY and CDR2 as SMNVEV (reference sequence).

The table lists this clonotype with many counts. The V gene is TRBV12-3 or TRBV12-4, the J gene TRBJ2-5, with 13 nucleotides matching TRBD2. The CDR3 is 14 amino acids. Trimming cost V 4 bases and J 4 bases; bases outside gene matches: 0. The CDR3 DNA reads as TGTGCCAGCAGTTGGACTAGCGGGAGAGAGACCCAGTACTTC. It encodes CASSWTSGRETQYF.

This rearrangement joins TRBV19 to TRBJ2-3; D gene uncertain. This CDR3 is built from 13 residues. Germline loops: CDR1 LNHDA, CDR2 SQIVND (reference sequence). Trimming pared 10 bases from V and 6 bases from J, leaving 17 bases between. The CDR3 loop is CAISRFPADTQYF. The CDR3 nucleotides are TGTGCCATTAGCCGGTTTCCTGCGGATACGCAGTATTTT. The full variable domain, its missing parts supplied by reference TRBV19 and TRBJ2-3, is DGGITQSPKYLFRKEGQNVTLSCEQNLNHDAMYWYRQDPGQGLRLIYYSQIVNDFQKGDIAEGYSVSREKKESFPLTVTSAQKNPTAFYLCAISRFPADTQYFGPGTRLTVL.

The CDR3: CSVILAEQETQYF. The CDR3 coding sequence is TGCAGCGTTATACTAGCAGAACAAGAGACCCAGTACTTC. The gene calls are TRBV29-1 and TRBJ2-5; possible D gene TRBD2, 6 bases. The CDR3 contains 13 residues. CDR1 and CDR2 from the germline V gene are SQVTM and ANQGSEA. The V and J ends lost 5 bases and 2 bases respectively, with 12 bases between them.

The chain joins TRBV13 to TRBJ2-5; 9 nucleotides line up with TRBD1. J lost 2 bases, V lost 6 bases, and 10 bases had no gene match. This CDR3 is built from 16 residues. Germline assignment: CDR1 PRHDT and CDR2 FYEKMQ (reference sequence). The chain's CDR3 is CASRTSEDRGQETQYF. DNA for the CDR3: TGTGCCAGCAGGACCTCCGAGGACAGGGGACAAGAGACCCAGTACTTC.

In regard to this clonotype: Relative to the germline gene, one junction end is altered; a read error may explain this. The chain combines TRBV3-1 with TRBJ2-1, with D tentatively TRBD2 (6 bases). Germline-derived CDR1 and CDR2 are LGHDT and YNNKEL (reference sequence). The CDR3 runs 16 residues. Written as DNA, the CDR3 is TGTGCCGGCAGCCAAGCCCCACTAGCCGGGGTTCAGGAGCAGTTCTTC. Translation: CAGSQAPLAGVQEQFF.

This clonotype was counted many times. V is TRBV20-1 and J is TRBJ2-5, with D perhaps TRBD2 (6 bases). The germline V gene encodes CDR1 DFQATT and CDR2 SNEGSKA (reference sequence). The V end was cut by 7 bases, the J end by 4 bases, with 16 bases between. The CDR3 runs to 13 residues. CDR3 in amino acids: CSVRSREGETQYF. In DNA form, the CDR3 reads TGCAGTGTTCGATCGCGGGAAGGAGAGACCCAGTACTTC.

This clonotype was observed many times. The genes are TRBV7-3 and TRBJ2-1; D may be TRBD1 or TRBD2 (5 bases each). Germline CDR1 and CDR2: SGHTA and FQGTGA. The CDR3 totals 15 residues. Trimming cost V 6 bases and J 4 bases, with 16 bases left between them. CDR3 bases: TGTGCCAGCAGTCCCCAGCTAGCAGGGTACAATGAGCAGTTCTTC. It is translated as CASSPQLAGYNEQFF.

This clonotype was detected many times. V is TRBV5-1 and J is TRBJ1-1; D perhaps matches TRBD1 (5 bases). The CDR3 sequence is 14 residues long. Germline values: CDR1 SGHRS, CDR2 YFSETQ. V gave up 4 bases and J gave up 1 base, with 11 bases separating them. The CDR3, as DNA: TGCGCCAGCAGCCCCGGACACTCGAACACTGAAGCTTTCTTT. It is translated as CASSPGHSNTEAFF.

The sample holds many counts of this clonotype. The CDR3 protein is CASSLVAFANTGELFF. CDR3 sequence (DNA): TGCGCCAGCAGCTTGGTAGCATTCGCGAACACCGGGGAGCTGTTTTTT. The chain has TRBV5-1 and TRBJ2-2; D is unclear. The V end was cut by 0 bases, the J end by 0 bases, with 9 bases between. Germline values: CDR1 SGHRS, CDR2 YFSETQ. The CDR3 sequence is 16 residues long.

This clonotype was seen at least ten times. The V and J genes are TRBV20-1 and TRBJ2-3, with D tentatively TRBD2 (6 bases). This CDR3 region has 14 residues. Germline V gives CDR1 DFQATT, CDR2 SNEGSKA (reference sequence). V lost 5 bases and J lost 5, with 17 bases in between. CDR3 DNA: TGCAGTGCTGGACTCGGGGGAGTGAAAGATACGCAGTATTTT. Encoded protein: CSAGLGGVKDTQYF.

This clonotype appeared many times. V is TRBV2 and J is TRBJ1-5; D is unresolved. This CDR3 contains 14 residues. Per the germline V gene, CDR1 is SNHLY and CDR2 is FYNNEI. The V gene lost 6 bases and the J gene lost 6 bases, with 15 bases spanning the gap. CDR3 sequence: CASSPGVYGQPQHF. The CDR3 DNA reads TGTGCCAGCAGCCCCGGCGTCTACGGTCAGCCCCAGCATTTT.

This clonotype has ten or more counts. The chain is built from TRBV3-1 and TRBJ2-2, with unresolved D. Germline V gene data show CDR1 as LGHDT and CDR2 as YNNKEL (reference sequence). V shed 0 bases and J shed 1 base, with 6 bases lying between them. This CDR3 has 15 amino acids. CDR3 residues: CASSQDKLNTGELFF. The CDR3 bases are TGTGCCAGCAGCCAAGATAAACTGAACACCGGGGAGCTGTTTTTT. Together with reference TRBV3-1 and TRBJ2-2, the CDR3 gives the full variable domain: DTAVSQTPKYLVTQMGNDKSIKCEQNLGHDTMYWYKQDSKKFLKIMFSYNNKELIINETVPNRFSPKSPDKAHLNLHINSLELGDSAVYFCASSQDKLNTGELFFGEGSRLTVL.

In this sample, this clonotype turned up once. The J gene is TRBJ2-5, the V gene TRBV19, with D unresolved. This CDR3 is 12 amino acids long. Trimming took off 5 bases at V and 5 bases at J, with 9 bases between the two ends. CDR1 LNHDA and CDR2 SQIVND come from the germline V gene (reference sequence). The CDR3 is CASSPYGETQYF. DNA of the CDR3: TGTGCCAGTAGTCCCTACGGGGAGACCCAGTACTTC.

This clonotype was observed at least ten times. V is TRBV28 and J is TRBJ2-3; possibly TRBD2 for D (6 bases). V was pared by 2 bases and J by 0 bases, with 15 bases between. The CDR3 totals 17 residues. Germline CDR1 is MDHEN and CDR2 is SYDVKM. The CDR3 nucleotides read TGTGCCAGCAGTTTAGCACGACTAGGGAAAAGCACAGATACGCAGTATTTT. This codes for CASSLARLGKSTDTQYF. Supplemented by reference TRBV28 and TRBJ2-3, the full variable domain reads DVKVTQSSRYLVKRTGEKVFLECVQDMDHENMFWYRQDPGLGLRLIYFSYDVKMKEKGDIPEGYSVSREKKERFSLILESASTNQTSMYLCASSLARLGKSTDTQYFGPGTRLTVL.